The clone carrying this T cell receptor (beta chain) has just one count. Its antigen is unidentified. The sample belongs to a study of identical twins. TCRdb called the 5' RACE reads again in MiXCR, with one record for every CDR3 protein. The sample lists about 500,000 distinct CDR3 sequences, roughly an eighth occurring once. General observations from the study: With abundant cord blood beta clonotypes, insertions were fewer; memory repertoires showed no such pattern. Low generation-probability sequences were in excess among twin-shared out-of-frame alpha sequences.

Only healthy Caucasians were included as donors. The CDR3 loop spans 16 amino acids. Between the trimmed V and J ends, which lost 3 bases and 2 bases, there was a span of 14 bases. Germline-derived CDR1 and CDR2 are LNHDA and SQIVND (reference sequence). The sample was also reused in another study, on yellow fever vaccine responses in identical twins.

Sequenced input: CD4+ T cells sorted from blood. This TCR was sampled from a woman between 18 and 29 years old in good health. V is TRBV19 and J is TRBJ2-1; possible D gene TRBD2, 5 bases. The CDR3 protein is CASSMPEAIPYNEQFF. CDR3 nucleotide sequence: TGTGCCAGTAGTATGCCGGAGGCTATACCCTACAATGAGCAGTTCTTC.